The clone carrying this TCR beta chain was counted many times. J was trimmed by 4 bases and V by 6 bases; bases with no gene match: 6. Germline V gene data show CDR1 as MNHEY and CDR2 as SVGAGI. This CDR3 contains 14 residues. Beta-chain TCR CDR3 regions were amplified from RNA transcripts. HTBI primers served in a first-round RT-PCR, which a second-round multiplex PCR followed. One entry per CDR3 protein results from TCRdb running MiXCR on the multiplex PCR reads. This table has approximately 1.2 million distinct CDR3 sequences, 35% to 45% appearing once. This sample was included in a study of Graves' ophthalmopathy and Graves' hyperthyroidism.

This TCR was recovered from an adult man with Graves' hyperthyroidism. The sample consisted of peripheral blood or thyroid tissue (not recorded which). The gene calls are TRBV6-5 and TRBJ1-5; 7 bases fit TRBD1. CDR3: CASRRQGPNQPQHF. The CDR3 DNA is TGTGCCAGCAGGAGACAGGGACCGAATCAGCCCCAGCATTTT.